This TCR beta chain was obtained from a study of quantifying T cell responses using KT2 cells. Across the whole study: Reverse transcription used primers in the TCR alpha and beta constant regions. A predetermined fluorescence threshold ended the second PCR, run as a qPCR. General study results and limits: KT2 clone alpha and beta sequence counts scaled linearly with input KT2 cell number.

An oligo carrying a UMI was ligated to the cDNA 3' end. The first PCR ran roughly 4 cycles with an equimolar RC1.1 and RC1.2 beta primer mix. TCRdb fed the UMI-ligation and nested PCR reads into MiXCR, producing one record per CDR3 protein. The sample contains 39,000 or so distinct CDR3 sequences, approximately 17% of which appear only once. The CDR3 extends over 15 amino acids. V was pared by 1 base and J by 5 bases, with 14 bases between. CDR1 is MNHEY, CDR2 SVGAGI, per germline. The sample is PBMC spiked with counted cells of clone KT2. In its sample, this clonotype was seen a few times. Its specificity is not known.

The chain employs TRBV6-5 and TRBJ1-1, with D tentatively TRBD1 (6 bases). Sequences were obtained from PBMCs spiked with cells of the T cell clone KT2. The TCR comes from a human donor. This CDR3 is CASSYWTGAKTEAFF. CDR3 DNA: TGTGCCAGCAGTTACTGGACGGGGGCGAAAACTGAAGCTTTCTTT.